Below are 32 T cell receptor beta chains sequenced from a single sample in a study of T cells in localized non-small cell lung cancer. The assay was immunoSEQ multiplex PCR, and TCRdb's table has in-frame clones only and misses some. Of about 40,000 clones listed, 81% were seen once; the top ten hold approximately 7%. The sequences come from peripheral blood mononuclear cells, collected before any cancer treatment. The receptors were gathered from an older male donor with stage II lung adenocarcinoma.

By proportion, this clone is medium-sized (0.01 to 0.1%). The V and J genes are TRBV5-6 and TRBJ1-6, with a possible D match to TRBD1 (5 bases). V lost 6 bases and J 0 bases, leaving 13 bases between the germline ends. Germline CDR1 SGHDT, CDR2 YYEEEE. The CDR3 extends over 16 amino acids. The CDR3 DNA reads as TGTGCCAGCATGGACACCAGGAGCTCCTATAATTCACCCCTCCACTTT. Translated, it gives CASMDTRSSYNSPLHF.

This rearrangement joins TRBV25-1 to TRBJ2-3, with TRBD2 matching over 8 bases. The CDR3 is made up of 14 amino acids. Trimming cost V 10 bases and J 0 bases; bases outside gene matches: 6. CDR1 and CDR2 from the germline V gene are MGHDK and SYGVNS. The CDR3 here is CATTLAVSTDTQYF. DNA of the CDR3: TGTGCCACCACACTAGCGGTTAGCACAGATACGCAGTATTTT.

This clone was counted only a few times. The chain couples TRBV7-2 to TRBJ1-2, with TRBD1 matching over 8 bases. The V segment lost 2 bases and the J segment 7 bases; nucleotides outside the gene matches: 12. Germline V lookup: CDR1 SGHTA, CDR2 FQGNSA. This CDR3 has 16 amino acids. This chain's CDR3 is CASSLYPPTGGGGYTF. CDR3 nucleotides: TGTGCCAGCAGCTTATATCCCCCCACAGGGGGAGGTGGCTACACCTTC.

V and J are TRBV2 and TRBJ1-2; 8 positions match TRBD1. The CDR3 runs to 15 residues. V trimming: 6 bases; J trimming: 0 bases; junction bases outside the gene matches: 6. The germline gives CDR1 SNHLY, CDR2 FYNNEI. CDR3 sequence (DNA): TGTGCCAGCAGCCCCGACAGGGGCGCTAACTATGGCTACACCTTC. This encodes CASSPDRGANYGYTF.

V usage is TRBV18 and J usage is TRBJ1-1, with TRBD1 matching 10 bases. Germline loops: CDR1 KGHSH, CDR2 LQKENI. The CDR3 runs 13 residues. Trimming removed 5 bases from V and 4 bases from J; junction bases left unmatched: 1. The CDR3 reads CASSWTGGTEAFF. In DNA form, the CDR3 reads TGTGCCAGCTCATGGACAGGGGGCACTGAAGCTTTCTTT.

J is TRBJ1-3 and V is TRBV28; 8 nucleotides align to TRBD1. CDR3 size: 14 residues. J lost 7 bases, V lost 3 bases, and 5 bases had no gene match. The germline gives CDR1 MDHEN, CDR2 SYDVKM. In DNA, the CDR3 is TGTGCCAGCAGTTTGATACAGGGGGGGAACACCATATATTTT. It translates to CASSLIQGGNTIYF.

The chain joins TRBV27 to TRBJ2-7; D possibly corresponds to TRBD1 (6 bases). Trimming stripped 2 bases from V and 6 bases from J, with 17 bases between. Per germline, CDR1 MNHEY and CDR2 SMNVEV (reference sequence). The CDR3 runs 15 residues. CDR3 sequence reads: CASSLVGTNLAEQYF. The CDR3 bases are TGTGCCAGCAGTTTAGTCGGGACAAATCTAGCCGAGCAGTACTTC.

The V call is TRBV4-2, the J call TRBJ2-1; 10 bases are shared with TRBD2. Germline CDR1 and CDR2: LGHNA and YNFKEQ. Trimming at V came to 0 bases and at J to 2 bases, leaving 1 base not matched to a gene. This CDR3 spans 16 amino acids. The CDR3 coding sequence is TGTGCCAGCAGCCAAGATCTAGCGGGGGCCTACAATGAGCAGTTCTTC. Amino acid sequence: CASSQDLAGAYNEQFF.

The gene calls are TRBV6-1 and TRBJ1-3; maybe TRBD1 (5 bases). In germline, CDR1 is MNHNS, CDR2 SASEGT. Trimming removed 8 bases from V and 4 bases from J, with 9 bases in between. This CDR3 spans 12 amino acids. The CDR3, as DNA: TGTGCCAGCCGGAGGGGCGGAAACACCATATATTTT. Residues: CASRRGGNTIYF.

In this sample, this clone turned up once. The CDR3 sequence is CASSFRNRDRGGNEQFF. CDR3 bases: TGTGCCAGCAGTTTCCGCAACCGGGACAGGGGTGGCAATGAGCAGTTCTTC. The V call is TRBV27, the J call TRBJ2-1, with 10 bases matching TRBD1. After removal of 3 bases from V and 6 bases from J, the junction contained 11 bases not matched to a gene. In germline, CDR1 is MNHEY, CDR2 SMNVEV (reference sequence). The CDR3 contains 17 residues.

CDR3 sequence (DNA): TGTGCCAGCAGCTTAGTGTCAGATACCACTGAAGCTTTCTTT. It translates to CASSLVSDTTEAFF. The rearrangement joins TRBV7-2 to TRBJ1-1; no firm D call. V was clipped by 1 base and J by 4 bases, with 10 bases between them. CDR1 and CDR2 from the germline V gene are SGHTA and FQGNSA. There are 14 residues in the CDR3.

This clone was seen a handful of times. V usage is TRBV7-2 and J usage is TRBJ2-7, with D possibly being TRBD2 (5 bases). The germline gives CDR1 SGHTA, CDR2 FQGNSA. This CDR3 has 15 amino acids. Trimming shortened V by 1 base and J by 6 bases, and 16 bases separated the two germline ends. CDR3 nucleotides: TGTGCCAGCAGCTTAGACGGAGCGGATCCTCGCGAGCAGTACTTC. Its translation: CASSLDGADPREQYF.

In DNA, the CDR3 is TGTGCCAGCTCACCTGGGACAGCTAATGAAAAACTGTTTTTT. This gives the protein CASSPGTANEKLFF. The V and J genes are TRBV18 and TRBJ1-4; 7 bases map to TRBD1. Germline CDR1 KGHSH, CDR2 LQKENI. Germline trimming cut 3 bases from V and 3 bases from J; bases unmatched to any gene: 1. The CDR3 has 14 amino acids.

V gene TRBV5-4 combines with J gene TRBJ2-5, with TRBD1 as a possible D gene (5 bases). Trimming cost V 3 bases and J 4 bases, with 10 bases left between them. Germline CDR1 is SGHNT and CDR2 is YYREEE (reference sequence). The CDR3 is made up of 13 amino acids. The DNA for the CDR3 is TGTGCCAGCAGCTCTCAGGGCGGAGAGACCCAGTACTTC. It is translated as CASSSQGGETQYF.

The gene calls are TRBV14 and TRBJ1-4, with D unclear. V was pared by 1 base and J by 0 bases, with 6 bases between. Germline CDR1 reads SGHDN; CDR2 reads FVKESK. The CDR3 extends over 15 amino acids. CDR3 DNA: TGTGCCAGCAGCCAAGTTGCTGCAACTAATGAAAAACTGTTTTTT. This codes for CASSQVAATNEKLFF.

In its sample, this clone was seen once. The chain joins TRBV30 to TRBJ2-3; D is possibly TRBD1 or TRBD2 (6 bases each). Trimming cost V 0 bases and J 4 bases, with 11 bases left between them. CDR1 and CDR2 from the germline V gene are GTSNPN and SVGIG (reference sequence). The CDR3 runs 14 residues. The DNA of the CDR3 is TGTGCCTGGAGTGTGGGGGGCGCCTCAGATACGCAGTATTTT. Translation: CAWSVGGASDTQYF.

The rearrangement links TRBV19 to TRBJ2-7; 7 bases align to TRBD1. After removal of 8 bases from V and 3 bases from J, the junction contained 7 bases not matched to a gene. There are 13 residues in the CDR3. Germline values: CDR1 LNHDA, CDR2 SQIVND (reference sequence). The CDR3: CASSTGQLYEQYF. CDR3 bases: TGTGCCAGTTCCACGGGACAGCTCTACGAGCAGTACTTC.

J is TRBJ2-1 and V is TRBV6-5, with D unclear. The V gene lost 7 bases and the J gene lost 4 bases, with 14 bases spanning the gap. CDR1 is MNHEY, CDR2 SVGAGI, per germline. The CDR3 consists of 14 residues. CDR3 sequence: CASTTKGNYNEQFF. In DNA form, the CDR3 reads TGTGCCAGCACCACTAAGGGCAATTACAATGAGCAGTTCTTC.

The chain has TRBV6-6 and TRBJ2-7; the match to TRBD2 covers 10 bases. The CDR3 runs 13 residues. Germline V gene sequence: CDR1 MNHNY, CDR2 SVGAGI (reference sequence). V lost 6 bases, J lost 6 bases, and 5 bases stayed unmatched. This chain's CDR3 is CASSLLAGAEQYF. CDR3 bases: TGTGCCAGCAGCCTCCTAGCGGGAGCCGAGCAGTACTTC.

The CDR3 loop is CASSQDGTANYGYTF. CDR3 sequence (DNA): TGCGCCAGCAGCCAAGATGGGACAGCTAACTATGGCTACACCTTC. This chain connects TRBV4-3 to TRBJ1-2; 7 nucleotides match TRBD1. The germline CDR1 and CDR2 sequences are LGHNA and YSLEER. This CDR3 has 15 residues. V gave up 0 bases and J gave up 0 bases; unmatched junction bases: 1.

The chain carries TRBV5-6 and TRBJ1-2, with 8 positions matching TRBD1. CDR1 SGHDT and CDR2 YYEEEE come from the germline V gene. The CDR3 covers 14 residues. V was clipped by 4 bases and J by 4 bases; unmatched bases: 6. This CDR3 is CASSQGTGPYGYTF. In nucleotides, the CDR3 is TGTGCCAGCAGCCAGGGGACAGGCCCCTATGGCTACACCTTC. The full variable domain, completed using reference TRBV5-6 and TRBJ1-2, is DAGVTQSPTHLIKTRGQQVTLRCSPKSGHDTVSWYQQALGQGPQFIFQYYEEEERQRGNFPDRFSGHQFPNYSSELNVNALLLGDSALYLCASSQGTGPYGYTFGSGTRLTVV.

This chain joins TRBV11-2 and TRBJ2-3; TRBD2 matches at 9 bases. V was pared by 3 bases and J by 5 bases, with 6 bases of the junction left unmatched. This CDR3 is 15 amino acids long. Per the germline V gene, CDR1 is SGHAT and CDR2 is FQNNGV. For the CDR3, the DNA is TGTGCCAGCAGCTTTACCGTAGCGGGAGTAGATACGCAGTATTTT. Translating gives CASSFTVAGVDTQYF.

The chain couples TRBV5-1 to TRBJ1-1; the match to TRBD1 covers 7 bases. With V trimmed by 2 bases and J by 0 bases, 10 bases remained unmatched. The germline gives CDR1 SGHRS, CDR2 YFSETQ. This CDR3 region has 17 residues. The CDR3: CASSLGSGGVMNTEAFF. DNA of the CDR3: TGCGCCAGCAGCTTAGGTTCAGGGGGGGTTATGAACACTGAAGCTTTCTTT.

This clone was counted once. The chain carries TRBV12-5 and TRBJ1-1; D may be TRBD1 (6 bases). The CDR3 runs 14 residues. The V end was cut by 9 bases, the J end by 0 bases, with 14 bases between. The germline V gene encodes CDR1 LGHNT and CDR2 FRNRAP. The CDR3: CASRVDRVNTEAFF. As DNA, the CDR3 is TGTGCTAGCCGTGTGGACAGAGTGAACACTGAAGCTTTCTTT.

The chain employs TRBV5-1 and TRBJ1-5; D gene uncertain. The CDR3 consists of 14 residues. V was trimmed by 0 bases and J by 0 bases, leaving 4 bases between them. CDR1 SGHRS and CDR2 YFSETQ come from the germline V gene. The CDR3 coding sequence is TGCGCCAGCAGCTTGGGGCCTAGCAATCAGCCCCAGCATTTT. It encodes CASSLGPSNQPQHF.

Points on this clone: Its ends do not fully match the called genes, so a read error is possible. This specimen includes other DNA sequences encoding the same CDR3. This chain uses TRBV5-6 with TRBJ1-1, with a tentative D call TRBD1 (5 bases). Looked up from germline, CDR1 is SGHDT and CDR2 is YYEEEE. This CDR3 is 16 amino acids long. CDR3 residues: CASSPEAGFRNTEAFF. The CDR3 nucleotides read TGTGCCAGCAGCCCTGAGGCAGGGTTTAGGAACACTGAAGCTTTTTTT.

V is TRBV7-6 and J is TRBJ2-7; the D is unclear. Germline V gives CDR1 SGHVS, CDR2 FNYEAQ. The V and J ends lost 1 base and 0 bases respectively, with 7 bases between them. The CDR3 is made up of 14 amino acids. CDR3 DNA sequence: TGTGCCAGCAGCTTAGGCAGCCCCTCCTACGAGCAGTACTTC. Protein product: CASSLGSPSYEQYF. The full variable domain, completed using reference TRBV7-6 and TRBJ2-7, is GAGVSQSPRYKVTKRGQDVALRCDPISGHVSLYWYRQALGQGPEFLTYFNYEAQQDKSGLPNDRFSAERPEGSISTLTIQRTEQRDSAMYRCASSLGSPSYEQYFGPGTRLTVT.

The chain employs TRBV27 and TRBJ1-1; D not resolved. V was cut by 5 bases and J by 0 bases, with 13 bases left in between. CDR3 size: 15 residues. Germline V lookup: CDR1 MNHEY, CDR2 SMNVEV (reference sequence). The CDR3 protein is CASSARAAMNTEAFF. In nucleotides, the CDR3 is TGTGCCAGCAGTGCACGGGCGGCAATGAACACTGAAGCTTTCTTT.

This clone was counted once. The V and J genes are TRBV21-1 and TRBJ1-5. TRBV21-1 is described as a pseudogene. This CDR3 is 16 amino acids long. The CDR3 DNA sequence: TGTGCCAGCAAGGGTGCAGGAAGACAGTGGGTGAGGGCCCAGCATTTT. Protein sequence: CASKGAGRQWVRAQHF.

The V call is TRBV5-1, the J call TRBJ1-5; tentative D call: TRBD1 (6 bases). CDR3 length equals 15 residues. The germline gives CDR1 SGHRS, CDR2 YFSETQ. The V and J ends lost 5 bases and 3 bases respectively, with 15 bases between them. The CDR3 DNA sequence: TGCGCCAGCAGACCAGGGGTTGGTGACAATCAGCCCCAGCATTTT. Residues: CASRPGVGDNQPQHF.

In DNA form, the CDR3 reads TGCGCCAGCAGATTAACCGGGACTAGGGACAATGAGCAGTTCTTC. Translation gives CASRLTGTRDNEQFF. The chain is built from TRBV5-1 and TRBJ2-1; TRBD2 agrees at 8 bases. V was pared by 5 bases and J by 5 bases, with 9 bases of the junction left unmatched. Germline V gene data show CDR1 as SGHRS and CDR2 as YFSETQ. The CDR3 loop spans 15 amino acids.

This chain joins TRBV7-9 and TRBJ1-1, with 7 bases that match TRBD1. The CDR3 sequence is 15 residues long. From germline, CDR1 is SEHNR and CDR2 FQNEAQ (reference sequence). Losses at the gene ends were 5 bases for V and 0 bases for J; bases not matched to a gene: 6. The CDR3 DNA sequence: TGTGCCAGCAGCGATCCGGGACAGCTGAACACTGAAGCTTTCTTT. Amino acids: CASSDPGQLNTEAFF.